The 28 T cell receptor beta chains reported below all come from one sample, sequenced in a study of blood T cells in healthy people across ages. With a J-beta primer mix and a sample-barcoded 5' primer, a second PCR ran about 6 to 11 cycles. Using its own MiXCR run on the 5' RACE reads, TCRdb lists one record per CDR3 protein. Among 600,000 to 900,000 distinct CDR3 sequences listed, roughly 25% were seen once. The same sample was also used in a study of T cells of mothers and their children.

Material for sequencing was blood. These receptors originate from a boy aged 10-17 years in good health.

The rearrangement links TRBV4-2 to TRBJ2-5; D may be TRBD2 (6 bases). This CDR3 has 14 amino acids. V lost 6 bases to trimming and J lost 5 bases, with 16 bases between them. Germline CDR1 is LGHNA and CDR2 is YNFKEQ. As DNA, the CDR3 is TGTGCCAGCAGTCAAAAGGGAGGTGAGGAGACCCAGTACTTC. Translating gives CASSQKGGEETQYF.

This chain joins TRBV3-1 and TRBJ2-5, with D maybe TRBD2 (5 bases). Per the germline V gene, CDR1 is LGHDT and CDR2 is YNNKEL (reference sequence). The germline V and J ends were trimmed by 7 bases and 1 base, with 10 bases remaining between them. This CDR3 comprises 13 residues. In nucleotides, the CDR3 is TGTGCCAGCAAGAAGAGCGGCCAAGAGACCCAGTACTTC. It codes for CASKKSGQETQYF.

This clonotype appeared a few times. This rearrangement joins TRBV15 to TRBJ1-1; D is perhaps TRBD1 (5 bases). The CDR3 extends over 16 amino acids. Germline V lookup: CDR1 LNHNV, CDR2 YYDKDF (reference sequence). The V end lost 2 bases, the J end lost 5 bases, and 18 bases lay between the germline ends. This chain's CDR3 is CATSRPGLGGRTEAFF. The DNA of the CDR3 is TGTGCCACCAGCAGACCCGGGTTGGGGGGGAGGACTGAAGCTTTCTTT.

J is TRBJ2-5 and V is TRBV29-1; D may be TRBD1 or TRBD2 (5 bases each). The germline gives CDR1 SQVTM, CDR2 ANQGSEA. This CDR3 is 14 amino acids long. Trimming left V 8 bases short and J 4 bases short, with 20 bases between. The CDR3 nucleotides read TGCAGCTCTGGGGGAACGTGGGGGACAGAGACCCAGTACTTC. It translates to CSSGGTWGTETQYF.

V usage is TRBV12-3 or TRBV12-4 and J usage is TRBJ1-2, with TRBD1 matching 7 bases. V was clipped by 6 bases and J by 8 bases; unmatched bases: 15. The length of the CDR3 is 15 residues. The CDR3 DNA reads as TGTGCCAGCAGATACGGGACAGAGGGCGTGAGGGGCTACACCTTC. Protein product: CASRYGTEGVRGYTF.

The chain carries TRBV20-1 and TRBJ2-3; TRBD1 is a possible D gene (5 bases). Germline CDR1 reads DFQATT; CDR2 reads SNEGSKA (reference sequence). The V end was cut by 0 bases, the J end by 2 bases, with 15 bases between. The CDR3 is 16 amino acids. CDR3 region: CSARDKGRSVTDTQYF. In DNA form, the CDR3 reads TGCAGTGCTAGAGATAAGGGGCGGAGCGTCACAGATACGCAGTATTTT.

The CDR3 loop is CSAREEGGYEKLFF. CDR3 bases: TGCAGTGCTAGAGAGGAGGGAGGATATGAAAAACTGTTTTTT. The chain joins TRBV20-1 to TRBJ1-4; D unresolved. The ends were cut back, 0 bases at V and 6 bases at J, with 11 bases in the middle. The CDR3 is 14 amino acids. The V gene's germline CDR1 is DFQATT and CDR2 SNEGSKA (reference sequence).

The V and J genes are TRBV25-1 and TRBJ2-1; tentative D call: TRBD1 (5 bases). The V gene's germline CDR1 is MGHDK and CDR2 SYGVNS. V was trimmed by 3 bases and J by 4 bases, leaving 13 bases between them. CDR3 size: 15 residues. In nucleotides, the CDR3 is TGTGCCAGCAGTGACCCTGGACACATTTACAATGAGCAGTTCTTC. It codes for CASSDPGHIYNEQFF.

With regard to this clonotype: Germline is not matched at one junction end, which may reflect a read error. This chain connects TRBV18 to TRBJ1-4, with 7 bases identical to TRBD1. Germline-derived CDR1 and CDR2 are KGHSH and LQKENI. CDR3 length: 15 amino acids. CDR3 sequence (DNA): TGCGCCAGCTCCCCGACAGGGATAACTAATGAAAAACTGTTTTTT. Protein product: CASSPTGITNEKLFF. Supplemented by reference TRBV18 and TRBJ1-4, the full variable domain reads NAGVMQNPRHLVRRRGQEARLRCSPMKGHSHVYWYRQLPEEGLKFMVYLQKENIIDESGMPKERFSAEFPKEGPSILRIQQVVRGDSAAYFCASSPTGITNEKLFFGSGTQLSVL.

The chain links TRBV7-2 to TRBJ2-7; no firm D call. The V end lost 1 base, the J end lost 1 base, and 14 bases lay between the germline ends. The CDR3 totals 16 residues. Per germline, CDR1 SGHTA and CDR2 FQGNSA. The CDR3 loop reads CASSLDLGPISYEQYF. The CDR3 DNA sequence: TGTGCCAGCAGCTTAGATCTGGGCCCGATTTCCTACGAGCAGTACTTC.

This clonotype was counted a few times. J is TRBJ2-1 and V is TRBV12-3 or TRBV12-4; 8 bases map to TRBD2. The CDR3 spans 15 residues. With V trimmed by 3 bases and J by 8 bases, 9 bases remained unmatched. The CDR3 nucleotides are TGTGCCAGCAGTTTGGAATCGGGGGGGCCTGATGAGCAGTTCTTC. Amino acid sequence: CASSLESGGPDEQFF.

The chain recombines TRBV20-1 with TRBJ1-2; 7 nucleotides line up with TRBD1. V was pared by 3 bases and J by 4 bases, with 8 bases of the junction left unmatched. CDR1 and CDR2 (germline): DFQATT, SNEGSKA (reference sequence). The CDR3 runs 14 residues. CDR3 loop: CSASERTGAYGYTF. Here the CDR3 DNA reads TGCAGTGCTAGCGAAAGGACAGGCGCCTATGGCTACACCTTC.

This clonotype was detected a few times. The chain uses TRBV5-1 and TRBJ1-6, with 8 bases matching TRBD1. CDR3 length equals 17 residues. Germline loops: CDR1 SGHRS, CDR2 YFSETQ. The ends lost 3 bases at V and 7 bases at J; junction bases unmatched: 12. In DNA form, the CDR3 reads TGCGCCAGCAGCTCGGGACTTAACAGGGGGGGGAATTCACCCCTCCACTTT. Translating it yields CASSSGLNRGGNSPLHF. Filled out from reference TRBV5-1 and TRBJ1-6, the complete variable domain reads KAGVTQTPRYLIKTRGQQVTLSCSPISGHRSVSWYQQTPGQGLQFLFEYFSETQRNKGNFPGRFSGRQFSNSRSEMNVSTLELGDSALYLCASSSGLNRGGNSPLHFGNGTRLTVT.

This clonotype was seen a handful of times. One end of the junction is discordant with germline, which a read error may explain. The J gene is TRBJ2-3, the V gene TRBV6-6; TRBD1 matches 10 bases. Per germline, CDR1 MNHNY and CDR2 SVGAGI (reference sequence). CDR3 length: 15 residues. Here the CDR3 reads CASTYRDRGTDTQYF. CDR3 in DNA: TGTGCCAGCACTTACCGGGACAGGGGAACAGATACGCAGTATTTT.

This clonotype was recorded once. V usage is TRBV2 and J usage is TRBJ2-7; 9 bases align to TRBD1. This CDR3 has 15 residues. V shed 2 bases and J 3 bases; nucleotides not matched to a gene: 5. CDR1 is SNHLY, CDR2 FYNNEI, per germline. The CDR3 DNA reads TGTGCCAGCAGTGAACTGGGGACAGGGAGCTACGAGCAGTACTTC. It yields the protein CASSELGTGSYEQYF.

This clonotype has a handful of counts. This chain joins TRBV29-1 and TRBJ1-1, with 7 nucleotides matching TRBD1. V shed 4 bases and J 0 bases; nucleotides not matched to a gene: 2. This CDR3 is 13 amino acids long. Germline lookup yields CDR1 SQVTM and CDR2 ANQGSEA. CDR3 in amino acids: CSVGGQLNTEAFF. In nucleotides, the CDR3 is TGCAGCGTTGGGGGACAGTTGAACACTGAAGCTTTCTTT.

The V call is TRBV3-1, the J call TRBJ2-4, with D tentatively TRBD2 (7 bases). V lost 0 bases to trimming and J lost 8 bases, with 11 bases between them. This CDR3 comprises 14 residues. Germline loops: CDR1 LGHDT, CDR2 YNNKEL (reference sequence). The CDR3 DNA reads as TGTGCCAGCAGCCAAGAAACGGGGGGCTACATTCAGTACTTC. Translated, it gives CASSQETGGYIQYF.

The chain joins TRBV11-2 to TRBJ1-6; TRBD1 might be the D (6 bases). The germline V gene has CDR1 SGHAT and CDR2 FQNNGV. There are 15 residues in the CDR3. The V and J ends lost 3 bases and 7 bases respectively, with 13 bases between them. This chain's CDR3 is CASSFWGAGNSPLHF. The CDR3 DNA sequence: TGTGCCAGCAGCTTTTGGGGGGCAGGGAATTCACCCCTCCACTTT.

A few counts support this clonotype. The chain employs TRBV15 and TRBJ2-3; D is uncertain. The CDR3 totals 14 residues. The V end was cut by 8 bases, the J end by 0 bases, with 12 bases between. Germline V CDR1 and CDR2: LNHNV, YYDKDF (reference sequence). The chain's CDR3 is CATGLPPSTDTQYF. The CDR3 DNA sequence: TGTGCCACCGGGCTCCCTCCTAGCACAGATACGCAGTATTTT.

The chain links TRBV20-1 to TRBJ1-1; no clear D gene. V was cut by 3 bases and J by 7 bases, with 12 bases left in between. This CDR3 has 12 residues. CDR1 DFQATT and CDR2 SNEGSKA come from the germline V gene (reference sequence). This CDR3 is CSARVNGYEAFF. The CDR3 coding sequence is TGCAGTGCTAGGGTCAACGGCTATGAAGCTTTCTTT.

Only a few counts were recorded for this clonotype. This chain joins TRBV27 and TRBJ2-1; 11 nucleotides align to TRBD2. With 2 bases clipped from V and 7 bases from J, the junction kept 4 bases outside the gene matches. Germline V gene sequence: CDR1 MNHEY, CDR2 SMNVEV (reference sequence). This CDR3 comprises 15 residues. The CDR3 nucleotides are TGTGCCAGCAGTTTACTAGCGGGGGGCCAGAATGAGCAGTTCTTC. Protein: CASSLLAGGQNEQFF.

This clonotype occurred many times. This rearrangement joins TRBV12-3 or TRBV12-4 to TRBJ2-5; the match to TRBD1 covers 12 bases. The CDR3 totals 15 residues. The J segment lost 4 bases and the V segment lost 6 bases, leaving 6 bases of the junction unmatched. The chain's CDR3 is CASSLGTGGGETQYF. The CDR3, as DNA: TGTGCCAGCAGCCTCGGGACAGGGGGCGGAGAGACCCAGTACTTC.

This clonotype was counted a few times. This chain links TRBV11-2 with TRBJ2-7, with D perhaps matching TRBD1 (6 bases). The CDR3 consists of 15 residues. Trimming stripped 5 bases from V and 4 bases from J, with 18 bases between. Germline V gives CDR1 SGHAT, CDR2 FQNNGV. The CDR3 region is CASSDSSRGLYEQYF. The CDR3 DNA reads TGTGCCAGCAGCGATTCCAGCAGGGGCCTTTACGAGCAGTACTTC. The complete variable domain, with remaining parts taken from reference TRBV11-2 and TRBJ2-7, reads EAGVAQSPRYKIIEKRQSVAFWCNPISGHATLYWYQQILGQGPKLLIQFQNNGVVDDSQLPKDRFSAERLKGVDSTLKIQPAKLEDSAVYLCASSDSSRGLYEQYFGPGTRLTVT.

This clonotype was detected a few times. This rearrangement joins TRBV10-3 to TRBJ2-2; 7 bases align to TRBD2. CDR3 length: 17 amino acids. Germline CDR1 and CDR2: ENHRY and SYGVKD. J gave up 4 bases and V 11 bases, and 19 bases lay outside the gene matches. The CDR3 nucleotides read TGTGCCGCGGGAGACTGGACCGACCCCTTGGGCACCGGGGAGCTGTTTTTT. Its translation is CAAGDWTDPLGTGELFF.

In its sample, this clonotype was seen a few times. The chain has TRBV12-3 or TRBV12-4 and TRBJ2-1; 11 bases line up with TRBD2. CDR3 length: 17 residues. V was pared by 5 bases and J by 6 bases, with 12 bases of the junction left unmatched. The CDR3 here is CASSPPSSGGSRNEQFF. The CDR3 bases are TGTGCCAGCAGTCCCCCCTCTAGCGGGGGGTCGCGCAATGAGCAGTTCTTC.

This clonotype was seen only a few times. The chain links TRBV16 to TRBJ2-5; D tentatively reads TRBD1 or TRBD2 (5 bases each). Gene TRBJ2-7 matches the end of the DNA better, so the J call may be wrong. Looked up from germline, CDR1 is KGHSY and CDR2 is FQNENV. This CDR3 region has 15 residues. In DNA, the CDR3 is TGTGCCAGCAGCCGACCGGGACGCATCCCGTACGAGCAGTACTTC. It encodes CASSRPGRIPYEQYF.

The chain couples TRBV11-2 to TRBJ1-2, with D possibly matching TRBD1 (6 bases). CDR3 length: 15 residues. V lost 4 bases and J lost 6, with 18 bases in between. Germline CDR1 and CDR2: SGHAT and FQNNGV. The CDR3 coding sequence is TGTGCCAGCAGCTCCTCGAGGGGGGGGCGGAATGGCTACACCTTC. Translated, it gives CASSSSRGGRNGYTF.

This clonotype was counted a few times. The chain's CDR3 is CASSRRPAGTFPSYNEQFF. CDR3 sequence (DNA): TGTGCCAGCAGCCGGCGGCCAGCGGGTACTTTCCCCTCCTACAATGAGCAGTTCTTC. The J gene is TRBJ2-1, the V gene TRBV3-1, with D perhaps TRBD2 (6 bases). Germline CDR1 is LGHDT and CDR2 is YNNKEL (reference sequence). The CDR3 has 19 amino acids. V was cut by 4 bases and J by 0 bases, with 22 bases left in between.